This T cell receptor beta chain was captured in a study of blood T cell repertoires in COVID-19. This clone has only a few counts. Here immunoSEQ multiplex PCR was the method, and the copy in TCRdb shows in-frame clones only, minus some. The sample yields 150,000 to 200,000 clones, about 80% seen once. The CDR3 extends over 15 amino acids. V lost 1 base to trimming and J lost 6 bases; unmatched junction nucleotides: 5. The germline CDR1 and CDR2 sequences are LGHDT and YNNKEL (reference sequence). This sequence was found in a middle-aged man who had recovered from COVID-19. This sequence joins TRBV3-1 (or the pseudogene TRBV3-2) and TRBJ1-2; 10 bases are a match to TRBD1. Sequencing was carried out using PBMCs or T cells enriched from blood (not recorded which). CDR3 amino acids: CASSQGTGGNDGYTF. CDR3 bases: TGTGCCAGCAGCCAAGGGACAGGGGGTAATGATGGCTACACCTTC.